Each of the 21 T cell receptor beta chains below was sequenced from the same sample in a study of T cells after somatic rescue of genetic block. Profiled with immunoSEQ multiplex PCR; TCRdb holds only in-frame clones, not every one. The sample holds about 14,000 clones, over 65% seen once. What was sequenced was peripheral blood mononuclear cells (PBMCs). Source of these receptors: a boy younger than 18.

This clone turned up a few times. V and J are TRBV11-2 and TRBJ2-7, with a possible D match to TRBD1 (6 bases). The CDR3 extends over 16 amino acids. CDR1 is SGHAT, CDR2 FQNNGV, per germline. Trimming cost V 3 bases and J 3 bases, with 18 bases left between them. The CDR3: CASSFPDSLRLYEQYF. The DNA of the CDR3 is TGTGCCAGCAGCTTCCCGGACAGTCTCCGCCTCTACGAGCAGTACTTC.

The chain recombines TRBV5-1 with TRBJ2-5, with 8 bases lining up with TRBD1. CDR1 and CDR2 (germline): SGHRS, YFSETQ. CDR3 length equals 12 residues. The CDR3 sequence is CLDRALVETQYF. The CDR3 DNA is TGCTTGGACAGGGCGCTTGTAGAGACCCAGTACTTC. The full variable domain, in which reference TRBV5-1 and TRBJ2-5 provide the parts outside the CDR3, is KAGVTQTPRYLIKTRGQQVTLSCSPISGHRSVSWYQQTPGQGLQFLFEYFSETQRNKGNFPGRFSGRQFSNSRSEMNVSTLELGDSALYLCLDRALVETQYFGPGTRLLVL.

The chain has TRBV5-5 and TRBJ1-2; no definite D call. CDR3 length: 15 amino acids. Trimming cost V 0 bases and J 8 bases, with 17 bases left between them. Germline V CDR1 and CDR2: SGHKS, YYEKEE (reference sequence). The CDR3 here is CASSLAGGQGRGYTF. CDR3 DNA sequence: TGTGCCAGCAGCTTGGCCGGCGGCCAAGGTCGGGGCTACACCTTC.

The chain recombines TRBV10-1 with TRBJ2-1, with a possible D match to TRBD2 (7 bases). V lost 0 bases and J 7 bases, leaving 28 bases between the germline ends. The CDR3 is made up of 20 amino acids. Looked up from germline, CDR1 is WNHNN and CDR2 is SYGVQD (reference sequence). CDR3 nucleotide sequence: TGCGCCAGCAGTGAGTCGCCGGGACTAATTACCCCCAGGGGAGGGAATGAGCAGTTCTTC. Translation: CASSESPGLITPRGGNEQFF.

V and J are TRBV30 and TRBJ1-6; no definite D call. The germline V and J ends were trimmed by 0 bases and 9 bases, with 9 bases remaining between them. This CDR3 comprises 13 residues. Germline-derived CDR1 and CDR2 are GTSNPN and SVGIG (reference sequence). In nucleotides, the CDR3 is TGTGCCTGGAGTGTATTCGAGCGTTCACCCCTCCACTTT. It yields the protein CAWSVFERSPLHF.

V gene TRBV5-5 combines with J gene TRBJ1-2; a possible D gene is TRBD1 (6 bases). The CDR3 loop spans 14 amino acids. CDR1 is SGHKS and CDR2 is YYEKEE in the germline V gene (reference sequence). Deletions cut 7 bases from V and 4 bases from J, with 17 bases between. DNA of the CDR3: TGTGCCAGCGGGTTACAGGGAGGGGGCTATGGCTACACCTTC. Translating gives CASGLQGGGYGYTF.

This chain connects TRBV11-3 to TRBJ2-7, with D possibly being TRBD1 (6 bases). Per the germline V gene, CDR1 is SGHNT and CDR2 is YENEEA. The germline V and J ends were trimmed by 3 bases and 2 bases, with 14 bases remaining between them. The CDR3 has 15 amino acids. CDR3 coding DNA: TGTGCCAGCAGCTTCCAACAGGGACCTACCTACGAGCAGTACTTC. Protein sequence: CASSFQQGPTYEQYF.

This chain uses TRBV7-9 with TRBJ1-1, with 9 positions matching TRBD1. The germline CDR1 and CDR2 sequences are SEHNR and FQNEAQ (reference sequence). This CDR3 is built from 13 residues. V shed 5 bases, J shed 3 bases, and the junction held 1 base outside the gene matches. In nucleotides, the CDR3 is TGTGCCAGCAGCCGGACAGGGGACACTGAAGCTTTCTTT. As protein: CASSRTGDTEAFF.

In this sample, this clone turned up a few times. The chain joins TRBV29-1 to TRBJ1-2, with D uncertain. The V gene's germline CDR1 is SQVTM and CDR2 ANQGSEA. The ends were cut back, 2 bases at V and 4 bases at J, with 5 bases in the middle. There are 11 residues in the CDR3. CDR3 residues: CSVEQIYGYTF. The DNA for the CDR3 is TGCAGCGTTGAACAGATCTATGGCTACACCTTC.

This chain joins TRBV28 and TRBJ1-1; no reliable D call. The CDR3 has 12 amino acids. From germline, CDR1 is MDHEN and CDR2 SYDVKM. Between the trimmed V and J ends, which lost 2 bases and 5 bases, there was a span of 6 bases. The CDR3 DNA reads TGTGCCAGCAGTTTAGTTTGGACTGAAGCTTTCTTT. Translation: CASSLVWTEAFF.

The chain employs TRBV5-4 and TRBJ2-6; D is possibly TRBD2 (7 bases). Trimming removed 5 bases at V and 0 bases at J, with 18 bases between. Germline V gives CDR1 SGHNT, CDR2 YYREEE (reference sequence). The CDR3 is 18 amino acids. CDR3 sequence reads: CASSRGGPKDSGANVLTF. For the CDR3, the DNA is TGTGCCAGCAGTAGGGGGGGCCCTAAGGACTCTGGGGCCAACGTCCTGACTTTC. The full variable domain, rest sourced from reference TRBV5-4 and TRBJ2-6, is ETGVTQSPTHLIKTRGQQVTLRCSSQSGHNTVSWYQQALGQGPQFIFQYYREEENGRGNFPPRFSGLQFPNYSSELNVNALELDDSALYLCASSRGGPKDSGANVLTFGAGSRLTVL.

Only a few counts were recorded for this clone. V usage is TRBV7-6 and J usage is TRBJ1-6, with D possibly matching TRBD1 (6 bases). This CDR3 spans 15 amino acids. Deletions cut 3 bases from V and 9 bases from J, with 15 bases between. Germline CDR1 is SGHVS and CDR2 is FNYEAQ. The CDR3 DNA reads as TGTGCCAGCAGCTTCATACAGGGACCGGGTTCACCCCTCCACTTT. This encodes CASSFIQGPGSPLHF.

There are a few counts of this clone. J is TRBJ2-7 and V is TRBV7-9, with 8 bases matching TRBD2. With 1 base clipped from V and 4 bases from J, the junction kept 6 bases outside the gene matches. CDR3 length: 15 residues. Germline CDR1 is SEHNR and CDR2 is FQNEAQ (reference sequence). The CDR3 sequence is CASSLEAGAWYEQYF. Here the CDR3 DNA reads TGTGCCAGCAGCTTAGAAGCGGGAGCGTGGTACGAGCAGTACTTC.

V and J are TRBV5-8 and TRBJ2-1; tentative D call: TRBD2 (6 bases). This CDR3 region has 15 residues. The germline CDR1 and CDR2 sequences are SGHTS and YDEGEE. The germline V and J ends were trimmed by 0 bases and 1 base, with 8 bases remaining between them. CDR3 sequence: CASSLAGVSYNEQFF. The CDR3 coding sequence is TGTGCCAGCAGCTTGGCGGGGGTTTCCTACAATGAGCAGTTCTTC. Full variable domain (missing parts from reference TRBV5-8 and TRBJ2-1): EAGVTQSPTHLIKTRGQQATLRCSPISGHTSVYWYQQALGLGLQFLLWYDEGEERNRGNFPPRFSGRQFPNYSSELNVNALELEDSALYLCASSLAGVSYNEQFFGPGTRLTVL.

The rearrangement links TRBV5-6 to TRBJ2-3; no definite D call. V was clipped by 0 bases and J by 4 bases, with 6 bases between them. Germline V gene lookup returns CDR1 SGHDT and CDR2 YYEEEE. The CDR3 totals 13 residues. The CDR3 nucleotides are TGTGCCAGCAGCTTGGGTTGGGCAGATACGCAGTATTTT. Protein sequence: CASSLGWADTQYF.

This chain links TRBV6-1 with TRBJ1-1, with D maybe TRBD1 (6 bases). The CDR3 consists of 15 residues. Germline CDR1 MNHNS, CDR2 SASEGT. Trimming stripped 2 bases from V and 1 base from J, with 11 bases between. CDR3 sequence: CASSERGGRNTEAFF. In DNA form, the CDR3 reads TGTGCCAGCAGTGAAAGGGGGGGCCGGAACACTGAAGCTTTCTTT.

This chain uses TRBV9 with TRBJ2-7; 7 nucleotides line up with TRBD1. V was clipped by 0 bases and J by 6 bases; unmatched bases: 9. Germline values: CDR1 SGDLS, CDR2 YYNGEE. This CDR3 region has 15 residues. The CDR3 DNA is TGTGCCAGCAGCGTAGAAGGACAGGCCGCTGGCGAGCAGTACTTC. Protein product: CASSVEGQAAGEQYF.

V usage is TRBV5-8 and J usage is TRBJ1-4; D not resolved. The germline V and J ends were trimmed by 7 bases and 0 bases, with 13 bases remaining between them. Germline V gives CDR1 SGHTS, CDR2 YDEGEE. There are 15 residues in the CDR3. The CDR3, as DNA: TGTGCCAGCGATCCCCAGGAGACAACTAATGAAAAACTGTTTTTT. This encodes CASDPQETTNEKLFF. Looking up the rest from reference TRBV5-8 and TRBJ1-4 gives the full variable domain: EAGVTQSPTHLIKTRGQQATLRCSPISGHTSVYWYQQALGLGLQFLLWYDEGEERNRGNFPPRFSGRQFPNYSSELNVNALELEDSALYLCASDPQETTNEKLFFGSGTQLSVL.

The chain combines TRBV19 with TRBJ2-3; the D is unclear. There are 14 residues in the CDR3. The germline gives CDR1 LNHDA, CDR2 SQIVND (reference sequence). V was pared by 6 bases and J by 0 bases, with 10 bases between. In nucleotides, the CDR3 is TGTGCCAGTAGGGGCAAGTCCAGCACAGATACGCAGTATTTT. As protein: CASRGKSSTDTQYF.

The chain couples TRBV19 to TRBJ2-5; TRBD2 matches at 11 bases. The CDR3 extends over 17 amino acids. After removal of 5 bases from V and 2 bases from J, the junction contained 10 bases not matched to a gene. The germline CDR1 and CDR2 sequences are LNHDA and SQIVND (reference sequence). This CDR3 reads CASSPIPGLAVQETQYF. The CDR3, as DNA: TGTGCCAGTAGTCCCATCCCGGGACTAGCGGTTCAAGAGACCCAGTACTTC.

V and J are TRBV7-2 and TRBJ2-3; D is perhaps TRBD1 or TRBD2 (5 bases each). The length of the CDR3 is 15 residues. CDR1 is SGHTA, CDR2 FQGNSA, per germline. With 5 bases removed from V and 4 bases from J, the gap between germline ends came to 16 bases. CDR3 sequence (DNA): TGTGCCAGCAGCGCACGAGGGGCGCGGTCAGATACGCAGTATTTT. As protein: CASSARGARSDTQYF.